This T cell receptor (beta chain) was documented in a study of graft-versus-host responses after intestinal transplantation. As for the study in general: For around 3 years after anti-thymocyte globulin induction, all recipients took tacrolimus and steroids. Study results and limitations: Some GvH clones were seen earlier in gut or blood, suggesting intestinal origin. The study found high graft-versus-host to host-versus-graft clonal ratios in allografts of patients with graft-donor T cell macrochimerism.

Clones were read by immunoSEQ multiplex PCR, and TCRdb kept only the in-frame ones, dropping some. The data show approximately 15,000 clones, with roughly 88% seen just once and approximately 5.5% held by the top ten. This clone was counted only a few times. Its antigen is unidentified. CDR3 length equals 12 residues. CDR1 and CDR2 (germline): SGHAT, FQNNGV. The germline V and J ends were trimmed by 0 bases and 6 bases, with 2 bases remaining between them. The sequences come from PBMCs, collected about 110 days after intestinal transplant. V and J are TRBV11-2 and TRBJ2-2, with D unresolved. The clonotype was recovered from a human patient who received an intestinal transplant, so some T cells may come from the graft donor. The CDR3 nucleotides are TGTGCCAGCAGCTTAGAGGCCGGGGAGCTGTTTTTT. Protein sequence: CASSLEAGELFF.